The 20 T cell receptor beta chains presented below share a single source sample, sequenced in a study of identical twins. Using its own MiXCR run on the 5' RACE reads, TCRdb lists one record per CDR3 protein. The sample has around 650,000 distinct CDR3 sequences; 7.1% are singletons. A further study also used this sample, focusing on yellow fever vaccine responses in identical twins.

Sequences were obtained from PBMCs. The receptors shown here come from a young woman in good health.

Ten or more counts support this clonotype. This sequence joins TRBV4-1 and TRBJ2-1, with a weak D call TRBD2 (6 bases). Trimming cost V 0 bases and J 4 bases, with 13 bases left between them. Germline CDR1 reads MGHRA; CDR2 reads YSYEKL. The CDR3 extends over 16 amino acids. The CDR3 region has the DNA TGCGCCAGCAGCCAAGATATAAGCGGGCAGTACAATGAGCAGTTCTTC. This sequence encodes CASSQDISGQYNEQFF.

Many counts were recorded for this clonotype. The chain combines TRBV12-3 or TRBV12-4 with TRBJ2-7; D could derive from TRBD1 or TRBD2 (5 bases each). V dropped 3 bases and J dropped 3 bases, with 9 bases sitting between them. The CDR3 length is 13 residues. CDR3 region: CASSLWDGYEQYV. In nucleotides, the CDR3 is TGTGCCAGCAGTTTGTGGGACGGCTACGAGCAGTACGTC.

The chain employs TRBV3-1 and TRBJ1-2, with TRBD1 matching over 7 bases. Unmatched junction bases numbered 6, after V lost 3 bases and J lost 8 bases. The germline gives CDR1 LGHDT, CDR2 YNNKEL (reference sequence). The CDR3 is 13 amino acids. DNA for the CDR3: TGTGCCAGCAGCCAGTCCAGGGGGAAAGGCTACACCTTC. Amino acid sequence: CASSQSRGKGYTF.

The chain has TRBV5-6 and TRBJ2-7; D is possibly TRBD1 (5 bases). The V end was cut by 2 bases, the J end by 1 base, with 10 bases between. This CDR3 has 14 amino acids. Germline values: CDR1 SGHDT, CDR2 YYEEEE. The CDR3 DNA reads as TGTGCCAGCAGCTTTACAGACAGTTCCTACGAGCAGTACTTC. Encoded protein: CASSFTDSSYEQYF.

Ten or more counts support this clonotype. The V and J genes are TRBV6-2 or TRBV6-3 and TRBJ2-5; D possibly corresponds to TRBD2 (6 bases). The CDR3 is 16 residues long. Germline-derived CDR1 and CDR2 are MNHEY and SVGEGT. Between the trimmed V and J ends, which lost 2 bases and 3 bases, there was a span of 16 bases. CDR3 loop: CASSYDQGLAKETQYF. The CDR3 DNA sequence: TGTGCCAGCAGTTACGATCAGGGACTGGCCAAAGAGACCCAGTACTTC.

A few counts support this clonotype. The rearrangement links TRBV12-3 or TRBV12-4 to TRBJ2-3; 8 positions agree with TRBD2. The CDR3 contains 15 residues. With V trimmed by 6 bases and J by 3 bases, 8 bases remained unmatched. DNA of the CDR3: TGTGCCAGCAGGTACCTAGCGGGCCAGACAGATACGCAGTATTTT. Protein sequence: CASRYLAGQTDTQYF.

This chain joins TRBV29-1 and TRBJ2-2; D not certain. The V end lost 2 bases, the J end lost 6 bases, and 16 bases lay between the germline ends. Germline CDR1 and CDR2: SQVTM and ANQGSEA. The CDR3 extends over 15 amino acids. Written as DNA, the CDR3 is TGCAGCGTTGAAAGACGCGCAGGCCTCCCCGGGGAGCTGTTTTTT. Protein: CSVERRAGLPGELFF.

This clonotype showed up many times. The chain uses TRBV12-3 or TRBV12-4 and TRBJ1-4; the D is unclear. V lost 7 bases to trimming and J lost 7 bases, with 7 bases between them. CDR3 length equals 11 residues. The CDR3 sequence is CASTEGEKLFF. The CDR3 nucleotides are TGTGCCAGCACCGAGGGTGAAAAACTGTTTTTT.

This clonotype has just a few counts. The V call is TRBV11-2, the J call TRBJ2-3, with 12 bases aligning to TRBD2. The CDR3 spans 18 residues. The ends lost 1 base at V and 0 bases at J; junction bases unmatched: 5. Germline CDR1 and CDR2: SGHAT and FQNNGV. Here the CDR3 reads CASSLGWTSGTSTDTQYF. The CDR3 DNA sequence: TGTGCCAGCAGCTTAGGGTGGACTAGCGGGACAAGCACAGATACGCAGTATTTT.

The V and J genes are TRBV28 and TRBJ2-1, with D possibly being TRBD1 (7 bases). The CDR3 covers 14 residues. Germline V lookup: CDR1 MDHEN, CDR2 SYDVKM. Trimming stripped 8 bases from V and 15 bases from J, with 26 bases between. Here the CDR3 reads CASSAGQRLKGRFF. CDR3 coding DNA: TGTGCCAGCTCGGCGGGACAGCGCCTGAAAGGTCGGTTCTTC.

This clonotype was detected many times. This chain links TRBV18 with TRBJ1-4, with D unclear. From germline, CDR1 is KGHSH and CDR2 LQKENI. This CDR3 has 15 residues. V dropped 1 base and J dropped 11 bases, with 17 bases sitting between them. Here the CDR3 reads CASSPRKSSSEKLFF. The DNA of the CDR3 is TGTGCCAGCTCACCACGTAAATCCTCCAGCGAGAAACTGTTTTTT.

This sequence joins TRBV12-3 or TRBV12-4 and TRBJ2-1; D tentatively reads TRBD1 or TRBD2 (7 bases each). The CDR3 totals 14 residues. V was pared by 4 bases and J by 10 bases, with 17 bases between. The CDR3 sequence: CASSSSNRGGEQFF. The CDR3 DNA reads as TGTGCCAGCAGTTCAAGCAACAGGGGAGGGGAGCAGTTCTTC.

This clonotype came up a few times. This rearrangement joins TRBV28 to TRBJ1-1, with D tentatively TRBD1 (5 bases). In germline, CDR1 is MDHEN, CDR2 SYDVKM. V was cut by 2 bases and J by 4 bases, with 11 bases left in between. The CDR3 has 14 residues. CDR3 in DNA: TGTGCCAGCAGTTTAATCAGGGTAAGCACTGAAGCTTTCTTT. Residues: CASSLIRVSTEAFF.

This clonotype occurred many times. The chain has TRBV5-1 and TRBJ2-5; 8 nucleotides line up with TRBD1. Looked up from germline, CDR1 is SGHRS and CDR2 is YFSETQ. V shed 3 bases, J shed 4 bases, and the junction held 5 bases outside the gene matches. The CDR3 totals 14 residues. The CDR3 region is CASSSGQGSETQYF. DNA of the CDR3: TGCGCCAGCAGCTCAGGACAGGGCTCAGAGACCCAGTACTTC.

This clonotype was recorded many times. The chain carries TRBV7-2 and TRBJ2-1, with 8 bases aligning to TRBD2. After removal of 1 base from V and 10 bases from J, the junction contained 15 bases not matched to a gene. This CDR3 region has 17 residues. Germline values: CDR1 SGHTA, CDR2 FQGNSA. This chain's CDR3 is CASSLVLVVAGFGEQFF. The CDR3 nucleotides read TGTGCCAGCAGCTTAGTGTTGGTAGTAGCGGGGTTTGGGGAGCAGTTCTTC.

The J gene is TRBJ2-7, the V gene TRBV4-1, with 11 bases lining up with TRBD1. The CDR3 sequence is 16 residues long. After removal of 4 bases from V and 0 bases from J, the junction contained 5 bases not matched to a gene. Per germline, CDR1 MGHRA and CDR2 YSYEKL. For the CDR3, the DNA is TGCGCCAGCAGCCCGGAGGACAGGGGGCTCTCCTACGAGCAGTACTTC. Protein product: CASSPEDRGLSYEQYF.

This clonotype has ten or more counts. The chain uses TRBV3-1 and TRBJ2-7; possible D gene TRBD2, 6 bases. Trimming left V 2 bases short and J 7 bases short, with 15 bases between. The V gene's germline CDR1 is LGHDT and CDR2 YNNKEL (reference sequence). The CDR3 consists of 14 residues. CDR3 protein: CASSQWGPAGEQYF. CDR3 bases: TGTGCCAGCAGCCAATGGGGACCCGCGGGAGAGCAGTACTTC.

This clonotype was seen repeatedly, ten times or more. The chain employs TRBV10-2 and TRBJ2-7; tentatively, D is TRBD2 (6 bases). This CDR3 is built from 12 residues. The V end lost 4 bases, the J end lost 4 bases, and 8 bases lay between the germline ends. CDR1 is WSHSY, CDR2 SAAADI, per germline. CDR3 nucleotides: TGCGCCAGCAGTGCCCGGGGGTACGAGCAGTACGTC. Encoded protein: CASSARGYEQYV.

This chain links TRBV7-6 with TRBJ2-1; tentatively, D is TRBD1 (6 bases). The CDR3 loop spans 14 amino acids. V lost 0 bases and J 10 bases, leaving 13 bases between the germline ends. CDR1 is SGHVS and CDR2 is FNYEAQ in the germline V gene. CDR3 nucleotides: TGTGCCAGCAGCTTAGCGGGGGCCCCTGAGGAGCAGTTCTTC. It yields the protein CASSLAGAPEEQFF.

The gene calls are TRBV3-1 and TRBJ1-6, with D unresolved. This CDR3 comprises 13 residues. Trimming cost V 1 base and J 6 bases, with 4 bases left between them. The V gene's germline CDR1 is LGHDT and CDR2 YNNKEL (reference sequence). In DNA form, the CDR3 reads TGTGCCAGCAGCCAAGCGCCTAATTCACCCCTCCACTTT. It encodes CASSQAPNSPLHF. The variable domain in full, with the rest retrieved from reference TRBV3-1 and TRBJ1-6, is DTAVSQTPKYLVTQMGNDKSIKCEQNLGHDTMYWYKQDSKKFLKIMFSYNNKELIINETVPNRFSPKSPDKAHLNLHINSLELGDSAVYFCASSQAPNSPLHFGNGTRLTVT.